The rows below give T cell receptor beta chains drawn from one sample of a study of radiotherapy plus CTLA-4 blockade in lung cancer. Generated by immunoSEQ multiplex PCR, the TCRdb table keeps only in-frame clones and is missing some. The sample records 95,000 to 150,000 clones, 85% to 90% being singletons. The sample here was peripheral blood, taken from a patient treated with radiotherapy plus ipilimumab. The receptor source for this set is a human donor with non-small cell lung cancer that progressed on radiotherapy plus ipilimumab. CDR3s include the opening cysteine and the closing phenylalanine or tryptophan. A D gene is named only where the DNA matches it firmly. The size field is filled for only some rows; it gives once, few, many or a size class.

CDR3 length | D gene | J gene | clone size | V gene | CDR3 DNA | CDR3 protein
14 | TRBD2 | TRBJ2-5 | NA | TRBV4-1 | TGCGCCAGCAGCCGGGCTAGCGGGAGTGAGACCCAGTACTTC | CASSRASGSETQYF
14 | TRBD1 | TRBJ2-2 | NA | TRBV19 | TGTGCCAGTATGGGGACAGTGAACACCGGGGAGCTGTTTTTT | CASMGTVNTGELFF
13 | TRBD1 | TRBJ1-1 | NA | TRBV6-5 | TGTGCCAGCAGAGACAGGGTAGATACTGAAGCTTTCTTT | CASRDRVDTEAFF
15 | NA | TRBJ2-5 | NA | TRBV7-9 | TGTGCCAGCAGCCACGGGGGCGCAGGCCAAGAGACCCAGTACTTC | CASSHGGAGQETQYF
17 | TRBD2 | TRBJ2-3 | NA | TRBV30 | TGTGCCTGGAGTTTGCGAGGGACTAGCGGGAGAAGGGAGCCGCAGTATTTT | CAWSLRGTSGRREPQYF
15 | NA | TRBJ1-1 | NA | TRBV7-9 | TGTGCCAGCAGCCCCCGGGGGGGGCCGAACACTGAAGCTTTCTTT | CASSPRGGPNTEAFF
14 | TRBD2 | TRBJ2-1 | NA | TRBV7-6 | TGTGCCAGCAGCGAACCGGGACTAGTGATTGAGCAGTTCTTC | CASSEPGLVIEQFF
17 | TRBD1 | TRBJ1-4 | NA | TRBV9 | TGTGCCAGCAGCGTAGGTCCAGGGGGAGTGACTAATGAAAAACTGTTTTTT | CASSVGPGGVTNEKLFF
14 | NA | TRBJ1-2 | NA | TRBV2 | TGTGCCAGCAGTGTCAGGGCTTCGGCCTATGGCTACACCTTC | CASSVRASAYGYTF
11 | NA | TRBJ1-1 | NA | TRBV19 | TGTGCCAGTAGTGATCCGGTGAGGGCTTTCTTT | CASSDPVRAFF
16 | NA | TRBJ2-5 | NA | TRBV11-2 | TGTGCCAGCAGCTTAGGGGTCCGGGACTTAGAAGAGACCCAGTACTTC | CASSLGVRDLEETQYF
14 | NA | TRBJ1-1 | NA | TRBV9 | TGTGCCAGCAGCGCCCCCGGGACGACCACTGAAGCTTTCTTT | CASSAPGTTTEAFF
15 | TRBD2 | TRBJ2-5 | once | TRBV5-4 | TGTGCCAGCAGCCCGGGGACTAGCGGGCAAGAGACCCAGTACTTC | CASSPGTSGQETQYF
13 | NA | TRBJ2-5 | NA | TRBV11-2 | TGTGCCAGCAAGCGGTTGGGAGAAGAGACCCAGTACTTC | CASKRLGEETQYF
12 | NA | TRBJ1-2 | NA | TRBV7-9 | TGTGCCAGCAGGCGGGGGGAAACGGGCTACACCTTC | CASRRGETGYTF
14 | NA | TRBJ2-7 | once | TRBV19 | TGTGCCAGTAGTATCAATGCGATCTCCTACGAGCAGTACTTC | CASSINAISYEQYF
13 | NA | TRBJ2-1 | NA | TRBV7-3 | TGTGCCAGCAGCGAGGGACTCCGCAGGGAGCAGTTCTTC | CASSEGLRREQFF
16 | TRBD1 | TRBJ1-1 | NA | TRBV6-5 | TGTGCCAGCAGTTACGGGACAGGGGGCGTGAACACTGAAGCTTTCTTT | CASSYGTGGVNTEAFF
15 | TRBD1 | TRBJ1-5 | NA | TRBV30 | TGTGCCTGGGCAGGGGGGGGGCTCGGGAATCAGCCCCAGCATTTT | CAWAGGGLGNQPQHF
15 | TRBD2 | TRBJ2-1 | NA | TRBV5-4 | TGTGCCAACAGCTTGGTTGGCGGGAGGGGGCGTGAGCAGTTCTTC | CANSLVGGRGREQFF
13 | NA | TRBJ1-1 | NA | TRBV7-9 | TGTGCCAGCAGCTTAGTTGGGATTGGGGAAGCTTTCTTT | CASSLVGIGEAFF
13 | TRBD1 | TRBJ1-1 | NA | TRBV6-6 | TGTGCCAGCACCAACAGGGGGAACACTGAAGCTTTCTTT | CASTNRGNTEAFF
16 | NA | TRBJ2-7 | NA | TRBV4-1 | TGCGCCAGCAGCCAAGATCTAGGACAAATGTCCTACGAGCAGTACTTC | CASSQDLGQMSYEQYF
14 | NA | TRBJ2-5 | NA | TRBV7-9 | TGTGCCAGCAGCTTCGGGACTGGGGGGGAGACCCAGTACTTC | CASSFGTGGETQYF
14 | NA | TRBJ1-2 | NA | TRBV6-1 | TGTGCCAGCAGTGAAAGGCCCGGTACTGGTGGCTACACCTTC | CASSERPGTGGYTF
13 | NA | TRBJ1-2 | NA | TRBV5-6 | TGTGCCAGCAATCCCCAGGGTCGGTATGGCTACACCTTC | CASNPQGRYGYTF
15 | TRBD1 | TRBJ2-7 | few | TRBV2 | TGTGCCAGCAGTGAAGGTACAGGGGGCGCGGGGGTCCCGTACTTC | CASSEGTGGAGVPYF
15 | TRBD1 | TRBJ1-1 | NA | TRBV27 | TGTGCCAGCACCGTCCCGGGACAGGGCGCTCTGGAAGCTTTCTTT | CASTVPGQGALEAFF
15 | NA | TRBJ1-1 | NA | TRBV15 | TGTGCCACCAGCGGCAGGGTGGGCTGGAACACTGAAGCTTTCTTT | CATSGRVGWNTEAFF
16 | NA | TRBJ1-1 | NA | TRBV5-1 | TGCGCCAGCAGCCCCTCGGGGCGGGGATTGGACACTGAAGCTTTCTTT | CASSPSGRGLDTEAFF
16 | NA | TRBJ2-7 | NA | TRBV5-6 | TGTGCCAGCAGCTTGTACTCAGCGGGCCCCTCCTACGAGCAGTACTTC | CASSLYSAGPSYEQYF
13 | NA | TRBJ2-3 | few | TRBV19 | TGTGCCAGTAGTACCTTCAGCACAGATACGCAGTATTTT | CASSTFSTDTQYF
16 | NA | TRBJ1-1 | NA | TRBV21-1 | TGTGCCAGCAGCTCCTGTGGGACAACTACGAACACTGAAGCTTTCTTT | CASSSCGTTTNTEAFF
15 | NA | TRBJ2-1 | NA | TRBV6-1 | TGTGCCAGCAGTGAAACCGGTAGCTCCTACAATGAGCAGTTCTTC | CASSETGSSYNEQFF
12 | NA | TRBJ2-1 | NA | TRBV7-9 | TGTGCCAGCAGCTCCGGTTCGTATGAGCAGTTCTTC | CASSSGSYEQFF
8 | NA | TRBJ1-2 | NA | TRBV29-1 | TGCAGCGTTATAGTCGCCACCTTC | CSVIVATF
14 | NA | TRBJ2-7 | NA | TRBV19 | TGTGCCAGTAGCATAGGACTGGGGAAGATCGAGCAGTACTTC | CASSIGLGKIEQYF